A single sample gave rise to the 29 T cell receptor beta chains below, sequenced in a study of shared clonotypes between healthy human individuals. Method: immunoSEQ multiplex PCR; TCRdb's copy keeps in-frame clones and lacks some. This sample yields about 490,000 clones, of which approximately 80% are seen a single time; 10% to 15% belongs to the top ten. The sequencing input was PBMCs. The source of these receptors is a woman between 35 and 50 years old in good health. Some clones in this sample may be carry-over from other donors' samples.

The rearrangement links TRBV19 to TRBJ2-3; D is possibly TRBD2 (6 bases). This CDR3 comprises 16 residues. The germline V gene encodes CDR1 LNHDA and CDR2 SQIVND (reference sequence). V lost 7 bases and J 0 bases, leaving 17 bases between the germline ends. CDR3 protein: CASIANSGTSTDTQYF. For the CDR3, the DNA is TGTGCCAGTATAGCAAATAGTGGGACTAGCACAGATACGCAGTATTTT.

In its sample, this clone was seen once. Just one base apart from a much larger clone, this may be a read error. For the CDR3, the DNA is TGTGCCAGTAGCTTAGCGCTTGGGGACACTTTATATGGCTACACCTTC. Translation: CASSLALGDTLYGYTF. The chain combines TRBV7-8 with TRBJ1-2; possible D gene TRBD1, 6 bases. CDR1 is SGHVS, CDR2 FQNEAQ, per germline. This CDR3 region has 16 residues.

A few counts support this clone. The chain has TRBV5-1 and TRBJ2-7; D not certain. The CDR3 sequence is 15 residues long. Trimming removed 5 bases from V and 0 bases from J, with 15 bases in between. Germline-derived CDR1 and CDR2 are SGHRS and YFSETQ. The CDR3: CASRFLGSNSYEQYF. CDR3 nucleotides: TGCGCCAGCAGGTTTCTGGGTTCCAACTCCTACGAGCAGTACTTC.

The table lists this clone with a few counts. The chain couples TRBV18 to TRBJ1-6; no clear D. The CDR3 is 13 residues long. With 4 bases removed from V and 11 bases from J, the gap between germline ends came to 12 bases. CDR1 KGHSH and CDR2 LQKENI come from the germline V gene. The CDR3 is CASSQQNQPPLHF. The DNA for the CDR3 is TGTGCCAGCTCACAACAGAACCAACCACCCCTCCACTTT.

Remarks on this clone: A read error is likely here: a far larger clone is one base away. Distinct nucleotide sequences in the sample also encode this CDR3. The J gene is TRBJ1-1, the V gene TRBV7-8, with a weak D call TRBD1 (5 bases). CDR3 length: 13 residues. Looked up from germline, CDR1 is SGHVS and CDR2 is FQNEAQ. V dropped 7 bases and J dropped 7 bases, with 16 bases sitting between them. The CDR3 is CASNDRGKNEAFF. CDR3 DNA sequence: TGTGCCAGCAACGACAGAGGTAAGAATGAAGCTTTCTTT.

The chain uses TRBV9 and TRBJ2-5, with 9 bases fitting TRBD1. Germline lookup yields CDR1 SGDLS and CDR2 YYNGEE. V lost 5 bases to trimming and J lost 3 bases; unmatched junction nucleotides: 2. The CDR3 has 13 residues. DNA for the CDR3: TGTGCCAGCAGACGGACAGGGGAAGAGACCCAGTACTTC. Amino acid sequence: CASRRTGEETQYF.

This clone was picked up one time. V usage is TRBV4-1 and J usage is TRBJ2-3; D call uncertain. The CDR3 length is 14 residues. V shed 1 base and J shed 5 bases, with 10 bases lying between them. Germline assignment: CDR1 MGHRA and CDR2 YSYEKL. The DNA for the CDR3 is TGCGCCAGCAGCCAAGTACTCGGAGAAGATACGCAGTATTTT. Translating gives CASSQVLGEDTQYF.

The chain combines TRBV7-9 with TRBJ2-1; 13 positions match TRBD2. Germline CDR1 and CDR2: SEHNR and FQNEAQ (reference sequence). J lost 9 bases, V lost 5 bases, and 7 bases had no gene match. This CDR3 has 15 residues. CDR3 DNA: TGTGCCAGCAGCCCCAGCGGACTAGCGGGAGTTGAGCAGTTCTTC. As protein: CASSPSGLAGVEQFF.

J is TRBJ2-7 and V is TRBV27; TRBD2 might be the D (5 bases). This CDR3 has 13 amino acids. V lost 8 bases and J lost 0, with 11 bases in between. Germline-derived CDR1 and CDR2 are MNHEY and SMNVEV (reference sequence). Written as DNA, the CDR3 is TGTGCCAGCGGAGGAGGAAGCTCCTACGAGCAGTACTTC. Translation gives CASGGGSSYEQYF.

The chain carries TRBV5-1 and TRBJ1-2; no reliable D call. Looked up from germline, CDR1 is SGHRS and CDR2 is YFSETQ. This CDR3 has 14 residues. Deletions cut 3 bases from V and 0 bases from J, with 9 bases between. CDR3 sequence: CASSSDGANYGYTF. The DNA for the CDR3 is TGCGCCAGCAGCTCGGACGGAGCTAACTATGGCTACACCTTC. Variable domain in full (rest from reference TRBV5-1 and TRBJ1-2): KAGVTQTPRYLIKTRGQQVTLSCSPISGHRSVSWYQQTPGQGLQFLFEYFSETQRNKGNFPGRFSGRQFSNSRSEMNVSTLELGDSALYLCASSSDGANYGYTFGSGTRLTVV.

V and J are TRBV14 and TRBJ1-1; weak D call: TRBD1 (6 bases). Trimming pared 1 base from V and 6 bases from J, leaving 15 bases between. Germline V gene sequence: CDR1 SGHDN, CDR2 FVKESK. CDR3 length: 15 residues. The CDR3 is CASSQVGGLGAEAFF. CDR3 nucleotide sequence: TGTGCCAGCAGCCAAGTGGGGGGGCTTGGCGCTGAAGCTTTCTTT.

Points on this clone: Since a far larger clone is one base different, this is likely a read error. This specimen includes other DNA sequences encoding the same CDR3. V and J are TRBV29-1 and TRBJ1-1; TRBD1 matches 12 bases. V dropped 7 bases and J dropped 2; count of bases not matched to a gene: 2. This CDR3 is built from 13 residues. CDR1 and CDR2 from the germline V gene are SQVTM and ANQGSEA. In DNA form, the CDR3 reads TGCAGCGGGGGGACAGGGGGCAACACTGAAGCTTTCTTT. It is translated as CSGGTGGNTEAFF.

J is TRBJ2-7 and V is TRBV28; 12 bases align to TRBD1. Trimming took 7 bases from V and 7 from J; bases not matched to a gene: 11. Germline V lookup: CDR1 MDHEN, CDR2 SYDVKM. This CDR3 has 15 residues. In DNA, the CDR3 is TGTGCCAGCAACCCCCGGGACAGGGGGCTGTGGGAGCAGTACTTC. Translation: CASNPRDRGLWEQYF.

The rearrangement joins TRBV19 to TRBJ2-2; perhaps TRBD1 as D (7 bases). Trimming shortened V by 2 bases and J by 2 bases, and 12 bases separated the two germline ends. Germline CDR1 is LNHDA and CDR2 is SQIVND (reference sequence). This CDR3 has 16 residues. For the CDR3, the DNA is TGTGCCAGTAGTATACGGAGGGGGCTCAACACCGGGGAGCTGTTTTTT. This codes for CASSIRRGLNTGELFF.

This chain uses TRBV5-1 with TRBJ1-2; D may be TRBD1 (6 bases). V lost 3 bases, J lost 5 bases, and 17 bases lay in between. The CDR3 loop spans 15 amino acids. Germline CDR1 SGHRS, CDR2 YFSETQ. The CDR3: CASSSSGGLFYGYTF. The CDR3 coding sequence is TGCGCCAGCAGCTCCAGTGGGGGGCTATTTTATGGCTACACCTTC.

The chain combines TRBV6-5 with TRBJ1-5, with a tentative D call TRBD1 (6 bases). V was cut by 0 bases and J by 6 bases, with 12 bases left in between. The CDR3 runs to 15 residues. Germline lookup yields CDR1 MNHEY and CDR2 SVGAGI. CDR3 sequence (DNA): TGTGCCAGCAGTTACTCGGGGCTAGGGGGTCAGCCCCAGCATTTT. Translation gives CASSYSGLGGQPQHF.

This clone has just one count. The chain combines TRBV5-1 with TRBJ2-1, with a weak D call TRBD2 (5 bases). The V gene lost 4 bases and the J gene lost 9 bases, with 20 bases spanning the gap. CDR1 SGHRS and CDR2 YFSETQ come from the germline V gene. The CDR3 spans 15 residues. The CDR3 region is CASSQQTTPEAEQFF. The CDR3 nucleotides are TGCGCCAGCAGCCAGCAGACTACCCCTGAGGCTGAGCAGTTCTTC.

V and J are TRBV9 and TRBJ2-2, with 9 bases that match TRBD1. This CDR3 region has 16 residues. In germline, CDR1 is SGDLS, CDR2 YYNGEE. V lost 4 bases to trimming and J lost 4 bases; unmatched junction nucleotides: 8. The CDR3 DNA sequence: TGTGCCAGCAGCACGGGACAGGGCTTAGGCACCGGGGAGCTGTTTTTT. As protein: CASSTGQGLGTGELFF.

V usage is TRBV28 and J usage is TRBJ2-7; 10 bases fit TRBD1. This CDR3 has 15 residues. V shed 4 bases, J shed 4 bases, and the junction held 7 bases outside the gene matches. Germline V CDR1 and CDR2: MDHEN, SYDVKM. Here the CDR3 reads CASSSLDRGLYEQYF. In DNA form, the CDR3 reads TGTGCCAGCAGTTCCCTTGACAGGGGGCTATACGAGCAGTACTTC.

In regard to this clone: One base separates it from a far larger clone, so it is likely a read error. CDR3: CAWMGFYGYTF. The CDR3 DNA reads TGTGCCTGGATGGGGTTCTATGGCTACACCTTC. V usage is TRBV30 and J usage is TRBJ1-2; D call uncertain. There are 11 residues in the CDR3. The V end was cut by 4 bases, the J end by 4 bases, with 7 bases between. Germline CDR1 is GTSNPN and CDR2 is SVGIG (reference sequence).

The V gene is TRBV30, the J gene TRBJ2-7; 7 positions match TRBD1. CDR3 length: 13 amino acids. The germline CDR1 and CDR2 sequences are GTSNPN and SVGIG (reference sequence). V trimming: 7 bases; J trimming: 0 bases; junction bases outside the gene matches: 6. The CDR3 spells CAFAPGGSYEQYF. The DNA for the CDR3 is TGTGCCTTTGCGCCAGGGGGCTCCTACGAGCAGTACTTC.

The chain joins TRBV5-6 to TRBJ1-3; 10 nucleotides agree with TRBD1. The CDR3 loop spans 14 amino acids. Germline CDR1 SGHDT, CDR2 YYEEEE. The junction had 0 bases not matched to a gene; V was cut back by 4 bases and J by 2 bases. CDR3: CASSGTGAGNTIYF. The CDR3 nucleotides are TGTGCCAGCAGCGGGACAGGGGCTGGAAACACCATATATTTT.

The CDR3 loop reads CASSARGSGRETQYF. DNA for the CDR3: TGTGCCAGTAGTGCCCGGGGTAGCGGGAGAGAGACCCAGTACTTC. The genes are TRBV19 and TRBJ2-5; 9 bases align to TRBD2. CDR1 is LNHDA and CDR2 is SQIVND in the germline V gene (reference sequence). The CDR3 runs 15 residues. With 5 bases clipped from V and 4 bases from J, the junction kept 8 bases outside the gene matches.

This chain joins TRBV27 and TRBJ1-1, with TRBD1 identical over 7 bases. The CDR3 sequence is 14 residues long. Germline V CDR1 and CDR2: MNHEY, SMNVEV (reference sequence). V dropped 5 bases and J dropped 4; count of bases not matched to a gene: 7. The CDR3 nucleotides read TGTGCCAGCAGTCCAGGGGGTTCTGCCACTGAAGCTTTCTTT. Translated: CASSPGGSATEAFF.

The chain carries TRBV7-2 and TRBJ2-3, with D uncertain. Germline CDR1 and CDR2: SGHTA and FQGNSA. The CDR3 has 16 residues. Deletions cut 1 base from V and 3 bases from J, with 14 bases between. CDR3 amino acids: CASSLEPYRVTDTQYF. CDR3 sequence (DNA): TGTGCCAGCAGCTTAGAACCCTACCGGGTAACAGATACGCAGTATTTT.

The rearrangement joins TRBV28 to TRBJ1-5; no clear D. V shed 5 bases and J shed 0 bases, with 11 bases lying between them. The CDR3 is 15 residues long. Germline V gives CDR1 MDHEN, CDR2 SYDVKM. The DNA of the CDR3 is TGTGCCAGCAGTCCGGGCGGCAATAGCAATCAGCCCCAGCATTTT. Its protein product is CASSPGGNSNQPQHF.

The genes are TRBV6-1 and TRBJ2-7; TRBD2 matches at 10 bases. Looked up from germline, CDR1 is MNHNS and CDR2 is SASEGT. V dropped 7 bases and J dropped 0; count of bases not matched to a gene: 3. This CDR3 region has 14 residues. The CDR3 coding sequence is TGTGCCAGCATATCTAGCGGGAGCTCCTACGAGCAGTACTTC. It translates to CASISSGSSYEQYF.

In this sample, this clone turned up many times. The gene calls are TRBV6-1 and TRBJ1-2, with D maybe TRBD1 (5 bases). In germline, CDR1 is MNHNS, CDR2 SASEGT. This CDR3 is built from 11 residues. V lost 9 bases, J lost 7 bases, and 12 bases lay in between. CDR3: CASTGGAGYTF. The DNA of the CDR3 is TGTGCCAGTACGGGGGGAGCTGGCTACACCTTC.

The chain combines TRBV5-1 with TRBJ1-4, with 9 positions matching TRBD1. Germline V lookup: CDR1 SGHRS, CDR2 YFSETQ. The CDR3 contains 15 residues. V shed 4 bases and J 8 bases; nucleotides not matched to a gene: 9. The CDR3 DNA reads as TGCGCCAGCAGCCGAGACGGGACAGGGAACGAAAAACTGTTTTTT. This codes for CASSRDGTGNEKLFF.